This T cell receptor beta chain was captured by sequencing in a study of T cell responses to AZD1222 COVID-19 vaccine. Method: immunoSEQ multiplex PCR; TCRdb's copy keeps in-frame clones and lacks some. Of about 150,000 clones in the sample, 88% were seen once. The V segment lost 4 bases and the J segment 4 bases; nucleotides outside the gene matches: 5. This CDR3 is 15 amino acids long. The germline CDR1 and CDR2 sequences are SGHTA and FQGTGA. The chain couples TRBV7-3 to TRBJ2-2; 8 positions agree with TRBD1. The starting material was peripheral blood, obtained on day 0 of AZD1222 vaccination. This receptor was identified in an adult in good health. CDR3 protein: CASSSAGGSTGELFF. The CDR3 region has the DNA TGTGCCAGCAGCTCGGCAGGGGGCAGCACCGGGGAGCTGTTTTTT.